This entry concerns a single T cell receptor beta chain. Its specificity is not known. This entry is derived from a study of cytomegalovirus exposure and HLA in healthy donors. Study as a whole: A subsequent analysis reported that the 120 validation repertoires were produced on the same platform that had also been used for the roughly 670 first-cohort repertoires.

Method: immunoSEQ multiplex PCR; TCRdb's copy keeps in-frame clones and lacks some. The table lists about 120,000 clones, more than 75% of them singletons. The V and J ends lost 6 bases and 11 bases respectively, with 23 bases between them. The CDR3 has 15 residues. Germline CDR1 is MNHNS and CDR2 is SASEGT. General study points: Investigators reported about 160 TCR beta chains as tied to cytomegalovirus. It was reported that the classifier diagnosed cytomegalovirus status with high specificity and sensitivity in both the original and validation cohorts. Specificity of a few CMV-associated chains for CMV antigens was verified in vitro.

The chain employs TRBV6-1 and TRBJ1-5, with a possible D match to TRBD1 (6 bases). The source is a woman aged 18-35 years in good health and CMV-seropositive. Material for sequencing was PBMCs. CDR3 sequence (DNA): TGTGCCAGCAGCACGAAGGGAGGGGGACCGTTGTCCCAGCATTTT. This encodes CASSTKGGGPLSQHF.